This T cell receptor (beta chain) was sequenced for a study of T cells in tuberculosis. Study background: In South Africa, adults with active tuberculosis were compared with IGRA-negative and latently infected IGRA-positive adolescents. Broader study findings: Samples were chosen by availability of cryopreserved specimens.

V trimming: 3 bases; J trimming: 7 bases; junction bases outside the gene matches: 9. CDR1 and CDR2 (germline): MRHNA, SNTAGT. CDR3 length: 15 residues. Here immunoSEQ multiplex PCR was the method, and the copy in TCRdb shows in-frame clones only, minus some. The sample contains 30,000 to 35,000 clones, 80% to 95% of which appear only once. As for time point: new active TB diagnosis, blood taken before or within 7 days of starting treatment. A note on this clone: No antigen is known for it.

Sequenced material: PBMCs, taken at tuberculosis diagnosis. This chain links TRBV6-4 with TRBJ2-1, with 7 positions matching TRBD2. The receptor's source is an adult with tuberculosis. The CDR3, as DNA: TGTGCCAGCAGTGAGCGTGCGGGGGATTCGAATGAGCAGTTCTTC. Its translation is CASSERAGDSNEQFF.